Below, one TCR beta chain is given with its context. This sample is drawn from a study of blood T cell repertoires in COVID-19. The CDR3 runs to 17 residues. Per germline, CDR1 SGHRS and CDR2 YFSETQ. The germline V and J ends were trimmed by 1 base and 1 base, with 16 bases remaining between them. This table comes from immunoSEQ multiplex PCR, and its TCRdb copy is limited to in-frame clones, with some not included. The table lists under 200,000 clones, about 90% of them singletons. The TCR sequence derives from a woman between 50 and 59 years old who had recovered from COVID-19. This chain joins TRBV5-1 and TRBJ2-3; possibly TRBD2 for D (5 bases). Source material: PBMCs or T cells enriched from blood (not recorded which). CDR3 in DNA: TGCGCCAGCAGCTTGACGGCCTCCGGGAAGGGCACAGATACGCAGTATTTT. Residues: CASSLTASGKGTDTQYF.